This T cell receptor (beta chain) emerged from a study of blood T cells in healthy people across ages. Primers used in a second PCR of roughly 6 to 11 cycles were a sample-barcoded 5' primer and a J-beta primer mix. Each cDNA molecule was tagged by a template-switch adaptor with 12 random nucleotides. TCRdb re-called the 5' RACE reads through MiXCR, storing one row per CDR3 protein. The sample holds hundreds of thousands of distinct CDR3 sequences; roughly 31% are singletons and the top ten take approximately 14%. A word on this clonotype: The junction differs from germline at one of its ends, possibly a read error.

Caucasian individuals from Russia who were healthy and aged about 6 to 95 acted as donors. The clonotype originates from a woman of 80 years or more in good health. The sample was blood.

The CDR3 DNA follows: TGCGCCAGCAGCAGGGGACAGGCAGATTCACCCTTCCACTTT. It yields the protein CASSRGQADSPFHF. V and J are TRBV5-1 and TRBJ1-6, with TRBD1 matching 8 bases. Per the germline V gene, CDR1 is SGHRS and CDR2 is YFSETQ. This CDR3 is built from 14 residues.